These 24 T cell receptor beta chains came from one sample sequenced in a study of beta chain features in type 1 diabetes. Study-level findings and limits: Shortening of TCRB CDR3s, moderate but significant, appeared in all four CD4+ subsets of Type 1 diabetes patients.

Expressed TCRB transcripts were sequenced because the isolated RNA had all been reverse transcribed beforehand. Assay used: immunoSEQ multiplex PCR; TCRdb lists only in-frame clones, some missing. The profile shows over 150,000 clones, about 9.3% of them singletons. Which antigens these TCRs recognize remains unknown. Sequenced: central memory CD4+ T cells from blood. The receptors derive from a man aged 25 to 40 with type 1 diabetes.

The chain's CDR3 is CASSFSVTGELFF. The CDR3 nucleotides read TGTGCCAGCAGCTTTTCGGTCACCGGGGAGCTGTTTTTT. The gene calls are TRBV5-6 and TRBJ2-2; D remains ambiguous. Germline values: CDR1 SGHDT, CDR2 YYEEEE. V shed 2 bases and J shed 4 bases, with 6 bases lying between them. CDR3 length equals 13 residues.

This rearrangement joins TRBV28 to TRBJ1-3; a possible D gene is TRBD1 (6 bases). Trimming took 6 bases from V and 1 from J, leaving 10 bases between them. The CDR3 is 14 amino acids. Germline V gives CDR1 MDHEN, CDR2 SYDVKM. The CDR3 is CASRATGSGNTIYF. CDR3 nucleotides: TGTGCCAGCAGGGCTACAGGGTCTGGAAACACCATATATTTT. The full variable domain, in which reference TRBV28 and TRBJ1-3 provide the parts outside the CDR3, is DVKVTQSSRYLVKRTGEKVFLECVQDMDHENMFWYRQDPGLGLRLIYFSYDVKMKEKGDIPEGYSVSREKKERFSLILESASTNQTSMYLCASRATGSGNTIYFGEGSWLTVV.

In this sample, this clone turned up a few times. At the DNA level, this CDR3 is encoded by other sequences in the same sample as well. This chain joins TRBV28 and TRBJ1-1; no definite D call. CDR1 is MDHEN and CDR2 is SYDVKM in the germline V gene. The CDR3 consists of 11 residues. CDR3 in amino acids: CASLVNTEAFF. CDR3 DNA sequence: TGTGCATCCCTCGTGAACACTGAAGCTTTCTTT.

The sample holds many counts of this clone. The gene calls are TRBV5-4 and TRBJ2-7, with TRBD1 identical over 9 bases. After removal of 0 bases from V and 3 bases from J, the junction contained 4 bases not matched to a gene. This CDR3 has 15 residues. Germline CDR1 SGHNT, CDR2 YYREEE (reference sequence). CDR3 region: CASSLGNRGHYEQYF. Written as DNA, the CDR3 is TGTGCCAGCAGCTTGGGGAACAGGGGGCACTACGAGCAGTACTTC.

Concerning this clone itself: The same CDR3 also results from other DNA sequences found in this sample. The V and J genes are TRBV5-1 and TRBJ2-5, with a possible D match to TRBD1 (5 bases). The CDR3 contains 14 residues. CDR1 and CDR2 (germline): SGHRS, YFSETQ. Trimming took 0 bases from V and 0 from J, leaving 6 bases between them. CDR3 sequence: CASSLGQNQETQYF. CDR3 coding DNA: TGCGCCAGCAGCTTGGGACAGAACCAAGAGACCCAGTACTTC. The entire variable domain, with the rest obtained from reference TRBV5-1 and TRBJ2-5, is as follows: KAGVTQTPRYLIKTRGQQVTLSCSPISGHRSVSWYQQTPGQGLQFLFEYFSETQRNKGNFPGRFSGRQFSNSRSEMNVSTLELGDSALYLCASSLGQNQETQYFGPGTRLLVL.

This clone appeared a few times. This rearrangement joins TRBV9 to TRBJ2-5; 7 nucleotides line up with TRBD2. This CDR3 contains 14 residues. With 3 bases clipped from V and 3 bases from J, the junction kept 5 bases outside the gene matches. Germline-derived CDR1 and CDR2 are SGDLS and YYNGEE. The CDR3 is CASSGTLAEETQYF. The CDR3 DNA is TGTGCCAGCAGCGGAACCCTAGCGGAAGAGACCCAGTACTTC.

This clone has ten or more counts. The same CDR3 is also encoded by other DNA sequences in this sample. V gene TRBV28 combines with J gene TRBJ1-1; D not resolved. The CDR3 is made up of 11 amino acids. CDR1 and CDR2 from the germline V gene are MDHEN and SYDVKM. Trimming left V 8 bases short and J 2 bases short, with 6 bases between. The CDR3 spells CASLVNTEAFF. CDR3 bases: TGTGCCAGCCTCGTCAACACTGAAGCTTTCTTT.

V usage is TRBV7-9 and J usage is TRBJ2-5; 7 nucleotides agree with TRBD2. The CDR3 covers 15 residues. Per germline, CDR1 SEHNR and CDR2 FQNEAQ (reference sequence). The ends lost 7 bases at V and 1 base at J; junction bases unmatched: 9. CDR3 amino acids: CASTILGGTQETQYF. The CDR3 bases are TGTGCCAGCACCATATTGGGGGGGACCCAAGAGACCCAGTACTTC.

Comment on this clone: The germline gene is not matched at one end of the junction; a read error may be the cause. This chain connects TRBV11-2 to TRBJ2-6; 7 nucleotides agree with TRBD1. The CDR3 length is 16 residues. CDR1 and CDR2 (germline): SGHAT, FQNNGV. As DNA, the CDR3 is TGTGCCAGCAGCCTAGACAGGGCCTCTGGGGCCAACGTCCTGACTTTC. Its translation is CASSLDRASGANVLTF.

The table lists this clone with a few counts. The CDR3 sequence: CASSFRGSGNTIYF. The CDR3 nucleotides read TGTGCCAGCAGCTTCAGGGGATCTGGAAACACCATATATTTT. J is TRBJ1-3 and V is TRBV27; tentatively, D is TRBD1 (6 bases). The CDR3 runs to 14 residues. The germline V and J ends were trimmed by 6 bases and 1 base, with 10 bases remaining between them. The germline gives CDR1 MNHEY, CDR2 SMNVEV (reference sequence).

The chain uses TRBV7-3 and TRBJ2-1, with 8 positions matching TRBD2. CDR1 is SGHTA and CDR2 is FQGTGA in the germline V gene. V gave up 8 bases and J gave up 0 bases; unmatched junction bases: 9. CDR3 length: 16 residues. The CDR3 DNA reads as TGTGCCAGCGGCGCTAGCGGGCACAGCTCCTACAATGAGCAGTTCTTC. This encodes CASGASGHSSYNEQFF.

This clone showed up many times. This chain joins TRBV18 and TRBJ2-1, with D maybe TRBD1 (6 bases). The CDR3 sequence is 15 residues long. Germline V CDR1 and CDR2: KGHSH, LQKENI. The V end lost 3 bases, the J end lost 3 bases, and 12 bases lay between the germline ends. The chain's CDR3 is CASSPGHANYNEQFF. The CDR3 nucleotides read TGTGCCAGCTCACCGGGACATGCCAACTACAATGAGCAGTTCTTC. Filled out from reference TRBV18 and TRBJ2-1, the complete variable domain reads NAGVMQNPRHLVRRRGQEARLRCSPMKGHSHVYWYRQLPEEGLKFMVYLQKENIIDESGMPKERFSAEFPKEGPSILRIQQVVRGDSAAYFCASSPGHANYNEQFFGPGTRLTVL.

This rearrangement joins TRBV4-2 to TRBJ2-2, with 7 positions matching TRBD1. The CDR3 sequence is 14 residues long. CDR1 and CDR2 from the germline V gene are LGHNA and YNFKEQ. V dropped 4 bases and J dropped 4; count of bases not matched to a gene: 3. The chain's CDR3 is CASSPRTGTGELFF. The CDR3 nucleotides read TGTGCCAGCAGCCCTAGGACAGGCACCGGGGAGCTGTTTTTT.

CDR3 in DNA: TGTGCCAGCAGCGTAAATTCTGGGGGGGAAGAGACCCAGTACTTC. Residues: CASSVNSGGEETQYF. The chain uses TRBV9 and TRBJ2-5; 7 bases are shared with TRBD2. Germline V gives CDR1 SGDLS, CDR2 YYNGEE. V lost 1 base to trimming and J lost 3 bases; unmatched junction nucleotides: 6. This CDR3 region has 15 residues.

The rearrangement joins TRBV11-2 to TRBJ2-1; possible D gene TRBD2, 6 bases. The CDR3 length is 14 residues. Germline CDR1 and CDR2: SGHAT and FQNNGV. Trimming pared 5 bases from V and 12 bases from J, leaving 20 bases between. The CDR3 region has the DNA TGTGCCAGCAGCCCCACGGGAGAGAGCGCCCCGCAGTTCTTC. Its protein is CASSPTGESAPQFF.

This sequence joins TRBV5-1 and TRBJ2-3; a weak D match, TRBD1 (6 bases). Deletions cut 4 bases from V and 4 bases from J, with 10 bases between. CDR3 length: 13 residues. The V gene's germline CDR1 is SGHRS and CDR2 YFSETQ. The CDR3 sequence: CASSRDIPDTQYF. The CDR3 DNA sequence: TGCGCCAGCAGCCGGGACATACCAGATACGCAGTATTTT.

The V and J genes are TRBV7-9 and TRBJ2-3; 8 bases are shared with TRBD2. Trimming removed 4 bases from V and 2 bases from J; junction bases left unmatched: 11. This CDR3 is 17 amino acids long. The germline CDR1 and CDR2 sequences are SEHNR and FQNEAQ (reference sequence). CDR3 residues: CASSSRGGRKTTDTQYF. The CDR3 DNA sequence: TGTGCCAGCAGCTCCCGGGGGGGCCGTAAGACCACAGATACGCAGTATTTT.

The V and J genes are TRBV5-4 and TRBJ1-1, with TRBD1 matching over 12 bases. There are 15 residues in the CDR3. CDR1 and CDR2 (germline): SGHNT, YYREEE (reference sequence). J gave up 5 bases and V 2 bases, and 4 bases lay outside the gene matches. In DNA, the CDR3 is TGTGCCAGCAGCTTTAGGGACAGGGGGCGGACTGAAGCTTTCTTT. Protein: CASSFRDRGRTEAFF.

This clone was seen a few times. This chain's CDR3 is CASSYSKGPYEQYF. The DNA for the CDR3 is TGTGCCAGCAGTTACTCGAAGGGGCCATACGAGCAGTACTTC. This chain connects TRBV6-5 to TRBJ2-7; tentative D call: TRBD1 (5 bases). With 0 bases removed from V and 4 bases from J, the gap between germline ends came to 10 bases. The CDR3 has 14 amino acids. In germline, CDR1 is MNHEY, CDR2 SVGAGI.

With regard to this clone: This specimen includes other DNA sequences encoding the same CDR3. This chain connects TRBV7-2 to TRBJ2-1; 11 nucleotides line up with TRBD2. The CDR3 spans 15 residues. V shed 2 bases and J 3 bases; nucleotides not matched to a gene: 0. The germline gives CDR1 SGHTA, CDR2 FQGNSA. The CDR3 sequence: CASSLLAGGYNEQFF. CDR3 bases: TGTGCCAGCAGCTTACTAGCGGGAGGCTACAATGAGCAGTTCTTC.

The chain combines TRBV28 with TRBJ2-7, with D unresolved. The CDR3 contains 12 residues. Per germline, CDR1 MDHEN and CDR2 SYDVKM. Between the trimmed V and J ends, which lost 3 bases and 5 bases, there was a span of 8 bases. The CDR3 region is CASSLARDEQYF. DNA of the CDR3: TGTGCCAGCAGTTTGGCCCGGGACGAGCAGTACTTC. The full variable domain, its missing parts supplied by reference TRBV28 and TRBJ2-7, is DVKVTQSSRYLVKRTGEKVFLECVQDMDHENMFWYRQDPGLGLRLIYFSYDVKMKEKGDIPEGYSVSREKKERFSLILESASTNQTSMYLCASSLARDEQYFGPGTRLTVT.

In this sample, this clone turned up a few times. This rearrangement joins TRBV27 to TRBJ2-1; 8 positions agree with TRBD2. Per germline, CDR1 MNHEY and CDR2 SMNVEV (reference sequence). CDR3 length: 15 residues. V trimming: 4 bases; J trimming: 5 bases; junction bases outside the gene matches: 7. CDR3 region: CASSWALADNNEQFF. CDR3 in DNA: TGTGCCAGCAGTTGGGCACTAGCGGACAACAATGAGCAGTTCTTC.

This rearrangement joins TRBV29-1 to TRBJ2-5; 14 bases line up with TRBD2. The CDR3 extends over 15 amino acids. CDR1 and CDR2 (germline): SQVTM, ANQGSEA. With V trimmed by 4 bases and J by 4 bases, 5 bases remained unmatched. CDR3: CSVAGTSGSGETQYF. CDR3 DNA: TGCAGCGTTGCCGGGACTAGCGGGAGTGGAGAGACCCAGTACTTC.

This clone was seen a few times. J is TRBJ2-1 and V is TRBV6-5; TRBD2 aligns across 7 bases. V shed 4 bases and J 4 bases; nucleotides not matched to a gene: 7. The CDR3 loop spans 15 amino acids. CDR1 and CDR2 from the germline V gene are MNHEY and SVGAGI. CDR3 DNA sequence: TGTGCCAGCAGTTTGGCTAGCGGCAGTTACAATGAGCAGTTCTTC. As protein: CASSLASGSYNEQFF.